Sequencing of this T cell receptor beta chain was carried out in a study of early T cells in non-severe SARS-CoV-2 infection. Attachment of unique molecular identifiers was made to individual cDNA molecules. TCRdb used MiXCR to reprocess the 5' RACE reads, holding one entry per CDR3 protein. The sample has 55,000 to 70,000 distinct CDR3 sequences, 4.9% seen once. CDR1 and CDR2 (germline): LGHDT, YNNKEL (reference sequence). This CDR3 region has 14 residues. Notes on this clonotype: The junction departs from germline at one end; a sequencing error may be responsible.

The chain combines TRBV3-1 with TRBJ2-3; D gene uncertain. The origin of this receptor is an adult who was a healthcare worker with PCR-confirmed SARS-CoV-2 infection or an uninfected control (not recorded which). Sequenced material: whole blood. The CDR3 bases are TGTGCCAGCAGCCAAGACCCGGTACCAGATATGCAGTATTTT. Protein product: CASSQDPVPDMQYF.